This TCR beta chain appears in the sequencing data of a study of blood T cell repertoires in COVID-19. Study in general: The United States, Italy and Spain provided the acute and convalescent COVID-19 samples. Nucleic acid was either cDNA or gDNA, and it came from T cells, B-cell-depleted T cells, or PBMCs.

How the authors handled the data: For nucleated cells, counts were estimated from reference gene primer amplification. Method: immunoSEQ multiplex PCR; TCRdb's copy keeps in-frame clones and lacks some. For V, J and clone size, that table is used; D and trimming come from the DNA. The sample contains roughly 230,000 clones, about 91% of which appear only once. There are 14 residues in the CDR3. V lost 2 bases to trimming and J lost 5 bases, with 12 bases between them. Germline CDR1 KGHSH, CDR2 LQKENI. Sequencing was performed on peripheral blood. The receptor was derived from a woman aged 40 to 50 who had recovered from COVID-19. The chain joins TRBV18 to TRBJ2-5; weak D call: TRBD1 (5 bases). CDR3 sequence: CASSPEGAQETQYF. CDR3 sequence (DNA): TGTGCCAGCTCACCAGAAGGGGCCCAGGAGACCCAGTACTTC.